This TCR beta chain was profiled in a study of Ad26.COV2.S vaccination and SARS-CoV-2 variants. This clone was observed a single time. Its antigen is not identified. This CDR3 is built from 15 residues. Produced via immunoSEQ multiplex PCR; TCRdb's table is partial and in-frame only. The top ten hold approximately 1.7% of the sample, which has about 460,000 clones, nearly 90% seen once. Treatment in this sample: roughly 18 received Ad26.COV2.S at low or high dose, single or two shots; about five received placebo; per-sample allocation not given. The investigators took samples on day 63 after the first vaccine or placebo injection. General study points: CD8+ and CD4+ T cells specific for spike reportedly responded with substantial breadth after vaccination.

The clonotype comes from a person between 18 and 65 years old who received the Ad26.COV2.S COVID-19 vaccine or a placebo. This chain joins TRBV21-1 and TRBJ1-5; the listed D gene, TRBD1, was not tested against the DNA. TRBV21-1 counts as a pseudogene. The sequencing here drew on peripheral blood, taken in a trial of Ad26.COV2.S vaccine versus placebo. The CDR3 region has the DNA TGTGCCAGCAGCAAAACTGGGGCGAGCAATCAGCCCCAGCATTTT. Encoded protein: CASSKTGASNQPQHF.